These 23 T cell receptor beta chains share one sample of origin, sequenced in a study of blood T cell repertoires in COVID-19. Profiling relied on immunoSEQ multiplex PCR, and the TCRdb table lists in-frame clones only, not all of them. The sample has 89,000 or so clones, approximately 88% seen once. The sequencing sample was made of peripheral blood. These receptors came from a man aged 45 to 65 with COVID-19, enrolled during active disease.

The CDR3 DNA is TGTGCCAGCAGCTTAGTTCGCAGGACAGGGGCGGATGGCTACACCTTC. Translating it yields CASSLVRRTGADGYTF. The rearrangement uses TRBV7-8 and TRBJ1-2, with 9 nucleotides matching TRBD1. This CDR3 is 16 amino acids long. The germline V gene has CDR1 SGHVS and CDR2 FQNEAQ. J was trimmed by 6 bases and V by 1 base; bases with no gene match: 9.

The CDR3 is CASSAPGSGQYF. The DNA for the CDR3 is TGTGCCAGCAGCGCCCCGGGGTCCGGACAGTACTTC. The J gene is TRBJ2-7, the V gene TRBV5-6; D perhaps matches TRBD2 (5 bases). The CDR3 consists of 12 residues. Germline CDR1 is SGHDT and CDR2 is YYEEEE. V dropped 4 bases and J dropped 10 bases, with 15 bases sitting between them.

The chain links TRBV5-4 to TRBJ1-2; 10 bases align to TRBD1. CDR1 and CDR2 (germline): SGHNT, YYREEE (reference sequence). The ends lost 4 bases at V and 4 bases at J; junction bases unmatched: 4. This CDR3 has 14 amino acids. This CDR3 is CASSEDRGIYGYTF. The CDR3 bases are TGTGCCAGCAGCGAGGACAGGGGGATCTATGGCTACACCTTC. The full variable domain, its missing parts supplied by reference TRBV5-4 and TRBJ1-2, is ETGVTQSPTHLIKTRGQQVTLRCSSQSGHNTVSWYQQALGQGPQFIFQYYREEENGRGNFPPRFSGLQFPNYSSELNVNALELDDSALYLCASSEDRGIYGYTFGSGTRLTVV.

V usage is TRBV4-2 and J usage is TRBJ2-1; possibly TRBD2 for D (6 bases). The CDR3 runs 14 residues. V lost 2 bases to trimming and J lost 10 bases, with 15 bases between them. Germline CDR1 and CDR2: LGHNA and YNFKEQ. DNA for the CDR3: TGTGCCAGCAGCCAAAATCAGCCGGGAGCCGAGCAGTTCTTC. It specifies CASSQNQPGAEQFF.

The rearrangement uses TRBV27 and TRBJ2-4, with D tentatively TRBD1 (6 bases). Germline CDR1 is MNHEY and CDR2 is SMNVEV (reference sequence). Trimming removed 3 bases from V and 4 bases from J, with 13 bases in between. The length of the CDR3 is 15 residues. The CDR3 loop reads CASSFNTGMKNIQYF. In DNA form, the CDR3 reads TGTGCCAGCAGTTTTAACACAGGGATGAAAAACATTCAGTACTTC.

The chain uses TRBV7-2 and TRBJ1-1; the D gene is possibly TRBD1 (6 bases). The germline V gene encodes CDR1 SGHTA and CDR2 FQGNSA. The CDR3 runs 14 residues. The germline V and J ends were trimmed by 0 bases and 2 bases, with 7 bases remaining between them. Here the CDR3 reads CASSLADRNTEAFF. The CDR3 region has the DNA TGTGCCAGCAGCTTAGCGGACAGAAACACTGAAGCTTTCTTT.

The chain is built from TRBV19 and TRBJ1-3; no firm D call. CDR3 length equals 17 residues. Germline assignment: CDR1 LNHDA and CDR2 SQIVND (reference sequence). The germline V and J ends were trimmed by 5 bases and 0 bases, with 17 bases remaining between them. CDR3: CASSSAGITTSGNTIYF. The CDR3, as DNA: TGTGCCAGTAGTTCAGCCGGGATTACCACCTCTGGAAACACCATATATTTT.

J is TRBJ1-1 and V is TRBV19; possible D gene TRBD1, 6 bases. The germline V gene encodes CDR1 LNHDA and CDR2 SQIVND (reference sequence). Trimming took off 6 bases at V and 9 bases at J, with 20 bases between the two ends. The CDR3 extends over 14 amino acids. The CDR3 protein is CASRLDRVTVKAFF. The CDR3 bases are TGTGCCAGTAGGCTGGACAGAGTGACAGTGAAAGCTTTCTTT.

The chain employs TRBV6-2 or TRBV6-3 and TRBJ1-5; TRBD1 matches at 10 bases. There are 18 residues in the CDR3. Germline assignment: CDR1 MNHEY and CDR2 SVGEGT. V lost 2 bases to trimming and J lost 4 bases; unmatched junction nucleotides: 11. Here the CDR3 reads CASSYTGTGDSLNQPQHF. CDR3 coding DNA: TGTGCCAGCAGTTACACCGGGACAGGGGACTCTCTGAATCAGCCCCAGCATTTT.

The chain has TRBV9 and TRBJ2-2; 7 bases are a match to TRBD1. V lost 1 base to trimming and J lost 6 bases; unmatched junction nucleotides: 3. This CDR3 has 14 residues. Germline V gene lookup returns CDR1 SGDLS and CDR2 YYNGEE. CDR3 in DNA: TGTGCCAGCAGCGTAAACAGGGGAGCCGGGGAGCTGTTTTTT. It encodes CASSVNRGAGELFF.

V and J are TRBV30 and TRBJ1-2, with 11 bases identical to TRBD1. This CDR3 is built from 16 residues. The germline V gene encodes CDR1 GTSNPN and CDR2 SVGIG (reference sequence). V lost 0 bases, J lost 7 bases, and 10 bases stayed unmatched. The CDR3 coding sequence is TGTGCCTGGAGTGTACCTGGGACAGGGGGTGTTTTTGGCTACACCTTC. Protein product: CAWSVPGTGGVFGYTF.

V usage is TRBV7-8 and J usage is TRBJ2-1, with 14 nucleotides matching TRBD2. The J segment lost 0 bases and the V segment lost 0 bases, leaving 7 bases of the junction unmatched. The CDR3 length is 20 residues. Germline V gene lookup returns CDR1 SGHVS and CDR2 FQNEAQ. The CDR3 DNA reads as TGTGCCAGCAGCTTAGCGCCGAGACTAGCGGGGGGGAGCTCCTACAATGAGCAGTTCTTC. It is translated as CASSLAPRLAGGSSYNEQFF.

This sequence joins TRBV30 and TRBJ1-5; D is uncertain. This CDR3 comprises 15 residues. Germline CDR1 GTSNPN, CDR2 SVGIG (reference sequence). V gave up 0 bases and J gave up 2 bases, with 11 bases separating them. DNA of the CDR3: TGTGCCTGGAGTGTTGGACTCGTACGCAATCAGCCCCAGCATTTT. Amino acid sequence: CAWSVGLVRNQPQHF.

This clone was seen a few times. This rearrangement joins TRBV19 to TRBJ1-2, with 7 bases fitting TRBD1. Germline CDR1 LNHDA, CDR2 SQIVND (reference sequence). The CDR3 is made up of 16 amino acids. Trimming took 6 bases from V and 8 from J; bases not matched to a gene: 18. The CDR3 loop reads CASSRPLDRARGGYTF. The CDR3 DNA follows: TGTGCCAGTAGCCGGCCGCTCGACAGGGCACGGGGGGGCTACACCTTC. Filled out from reference TRBV19 and TRBJ1-2, the complete variable domain reads DGGITQSPKYLFRKEGQNVTLSCEQNLNHDAMYWYRQDPGQGLRLIYYSQIVNDFQKGDIAEGYSVSREKKESFPLTVTSAQKNPTAFYLCASSRPLDRARGGYTFGSGTRLTVV.

V gene TRBV19 combines with J gene TRBJ1-6; D is perhaps TRBD1 (5 bases). CDR1 is LNHDA, CDR2 SQIVND, per germline (reference sequence). V shed 2 bases and J shed 0 bases, with 11 bases lying between them. CDR3 length: 17 residues. The CDR3 coding sequence is TGTGCCAGTAGTATAACGGGGGTAGGCTCCTATAATTCACCCCTCCACTTT. Translation gives CASSITGVGSYNSPLHF.

The rearrangement links TRBV19 to TRBJ2-5, with D unclear. Per the germline V gene, CDR1 is LNHDA and CDR2 is SQIVND (reference sequence). V was shortened by 6 bases and J by 5 bases, with 13 bases between the two germline ends. The CDR3 length is 13 residues. The CDR3 bases are TGTGCCAGTAGACCCCCCCGCGTGGAGACCCAGTACTTC. Translation gives CASRPPRVETQYF. The full variable domain, rest sourced from reference TRBV19 and TRBJ2-5, is DGGITQSPKYLFRKEGQNVTLSCEQNLNHDAMYWYRQDPGQGLRLIYYSQIVNDFQKGDIAEGYSVSREKKESFPLTVTSAQKNPTAFYLCASRPPRVETQYFGPGTRLLVL.

The genes are TRBV2 and TRBJ1-5; 8 nucleotides agree with TRBD1. Germline V CDR1 and CDR2: SNHLY, FYNNEI. The CDR3 is 15 amino acids. Unmatched junction bases numbered 8, after V lost 6 bases and J lost 4 bases. The DNA of the CDR3 is TGTGCCAGCAGCCCGGACAGGGTTTTGAATCAGCCCCAGCATTTT. It encodes CASSPDRVLNQPQHF. The full variable domain, completed using reference TRBV2 and TRBJ1-5, is EPEVTQTPSHQVTQMGQEVILRCVPISNHLYFYWYRQILGQKVEFLVSFYNNEISEKSEIFDDQFSVERPDGSNFTLKIRSTKLEDSAMYFCASSPDRVLNQPQHFGDGTRLSIL.

V is TRBV5-4 and J is TRBJ2-5; 7 bases align to TRBD2. Germline loops: CDR1 SGHNT, CDR2 YYREEE (reference sequence). CDR3 length: 14 residues. After removal of 0 bases from V and 5 bases from J, the junction contained 4 bases not matched to a gene. In DNA form, the CDR3 reads TGTGCCAGCAGCTTGGGGACTAGGGAGGAGACCCAGTACTTC. Residues: CASSLGTREETQYF.

The chain is built from TRBV4-2 and TRBJ1-6; no clear D. Germline CDR1 LGHNA, CDR2 YNFKEQ. There are 16 residues in the CDR3. V lost 0 bases, J lost 4 bases, and 10 bases lay in between. CDR3 amino acids: CASSQEVRGYNSPLHF. CDR3 sequence (DNA): TGTGCCAGCAGCCAAGAGGTGAGAGGTTATAATTCACCCCTCCACTTT.

The chain has TRBV27 and TRBJ1-5; D perhaps matches TRBD1 (5 bases). This CDR3 is 15 amino acids long. With 2 bases removed from V and 2 bases from J, the gap between germline ends came to 10 bases. Germline CDR1 reads MNHEY; CDR2 reads SMNVEV (reference sequence). The chain's CDR3 is CASSLKGLGNQPQHF. The CDR3 DNA sequence: TGTGCCAGCAGTTTAAAGGGACTCGGCAATCAGCCCCAGCATTTT.

This sequence joins TRBV28 and TRBJ2-3; a weak D match, TRBD2 (5 bases). The CDR3 has 13 residues. Germline-derived CDR1 and CDR2 are MDHEN and SYDVKM. Trimming took 6 bases from V and 3 from J, leaving 10 bases between them. The CDR3 DNA sequence: TGTGCCAGCAGCCCCCCGGGAACAGATACGCAGTATTTT. The encoded protein is CASSPPGTDTQYF.

The J gene is TRBJ2-2, the V gene TRBV27; D possibly corresponds to TRBD1 (5 bases). V lost 2 bases, J lost 1 base, and 5 bases lay in between. The CDR3 contains 14 residues. The germline CDR1 and CDR2 sequences are MNHEY and SMNVEV (reference sequence). The CDR3 spells CASSLRGNTGELFF. CDR3 DNA: TGTGCCAGCAGTTTAAGGGGGAACACCGGGGAGCTGTTTTTT.

The J gene is TRBJ2-2, the V gene TRBV10-3; 11 bases fit TRBD1. Looked up from germline, CDR1 is ENHRY and CDR2 is SYGVKD. V was pared by 4 bases and J by 4 bases, with 2 bases of the junction left unmatched. The CDR3 totals 15 residues. This chain's CDR3 is CAISAGTGGTGELFF. For the CDR3, the DNA is TGTGCCATCAGTGCCGGGACAGGGGGCACCGGGGAGCTGTTTTTT.